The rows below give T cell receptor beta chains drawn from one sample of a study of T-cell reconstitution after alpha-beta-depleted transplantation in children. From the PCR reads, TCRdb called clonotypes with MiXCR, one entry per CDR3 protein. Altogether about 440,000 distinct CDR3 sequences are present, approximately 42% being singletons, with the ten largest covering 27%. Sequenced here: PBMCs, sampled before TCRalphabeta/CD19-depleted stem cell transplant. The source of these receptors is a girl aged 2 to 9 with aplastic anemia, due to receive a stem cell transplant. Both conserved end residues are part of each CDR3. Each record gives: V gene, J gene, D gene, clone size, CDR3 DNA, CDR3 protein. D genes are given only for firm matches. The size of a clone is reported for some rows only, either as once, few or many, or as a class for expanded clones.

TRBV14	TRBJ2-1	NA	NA	TGTGCCAGCAGTCAAGTTACAGGGATCAATGAGCAGTTCTTC	CASSQVTGINEQFF
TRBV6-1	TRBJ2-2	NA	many	TGTGCCAGCAGAAAACCAGGGCCCGGGGAGCTGTTTTTT	CASRKPGPGELFF
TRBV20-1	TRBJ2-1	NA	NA	TGCAGTGCTGGAATCACCGGGTCCCAAGGGGCGGGAAGGTCCTACAATGAGCAGTTCTTC	CSAGITGSQGAGRSYNEQFF
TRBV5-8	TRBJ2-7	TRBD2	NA	TGTGCCAGCAGATGGACTAGCGGGGCATACGAGCAGTACTTC	CASRWTSGAYEQYF
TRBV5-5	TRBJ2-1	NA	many	TGTGCCAGCAGCTTGTACGCGGACTCCTACAATGAGCAGTTCTTC	CASSLYADSYNEQFF
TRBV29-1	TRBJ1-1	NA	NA	TGCAGCGTTGAAGCCATGGGGAACACTGAAGCTTTCTTT	CSVEAMGNTEAFF
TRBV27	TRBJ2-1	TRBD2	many	TGTGCCAGCAGTTTATTAGGGACTAGCTCGATTGCTGAGCAGTTCTTC	CASSLLGTSSIAEQFF
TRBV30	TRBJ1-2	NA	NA	TGTGCCTGGACCGGACAGTCTGATGGCTACACCTTC	CAWTGQSDGYTF
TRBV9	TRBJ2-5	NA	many	TGTGCCAGCAGCGTAGGAAGGCTAGCGCTGTACCAAGAGACCCAGTACTTC	CASSVGRLALYQETQYF
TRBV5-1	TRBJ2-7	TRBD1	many	TGCGCCAGCAGCTCCGGGACAGGGGCCCTAAGCGAGCAGTACTTC	CASSSGTGALSEQYF
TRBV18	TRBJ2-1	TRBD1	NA	TGTGCCAGCTCACCACAAAGGACAGGGGACGAGCAGTTCTTC	CASSPQRTGDEQFF
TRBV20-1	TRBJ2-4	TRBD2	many	TGCAGTGCTACGAGGGGACTAGCGGGACCTTTAGCCAAAAACATTCAGTACTTC	CSATRGLAGPLAKNIQYF
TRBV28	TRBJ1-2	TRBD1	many	TGTGCCAGCAGTTTATCGGCAGGGGGCTTCTATGGCTACACCTTC	CASSLSAGGFYGYTF
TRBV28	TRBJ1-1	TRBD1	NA	TGTGCCAGCAGAAACAGGGGAACTTTAGTCACTGAAGCTTTCTTT	CASRNRGTLVTEAFF
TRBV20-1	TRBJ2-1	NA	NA	TGCAGTGCTTTCCGGGACTCCTACAATGAGCAGTTCTTC	CSAFRDSYNEQFF
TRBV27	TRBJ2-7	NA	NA	TGTGCCAGCAGTTTGGGGGGTCGGCAGTACTTC	CASSLGGRQYF
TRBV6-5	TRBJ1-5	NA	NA	TGTGCCAGCAGTTACTCCAAATCCATACCCCAGCATTTT	CASSYSKSIPQHF
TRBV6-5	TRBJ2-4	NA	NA	TGTGCCAGCAGTTACTCGGAACAGCGAGGAAACATTCAGTACTTC	CASSYSEQRGNIQYF
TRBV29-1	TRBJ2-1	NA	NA	TGCAGCGCCAACCTCATTAGCGGTAGCTCCTACAATGAGCAGTTCTTC	CSANLISGSSYNEQFF
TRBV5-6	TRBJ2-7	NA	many	TGTGCCAGCAGCACCAGCCGGAGCGAGCAGTACTTC	CASSTSRSEQYF
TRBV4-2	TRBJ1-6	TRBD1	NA	TGTGCCAGCAGCCACCGGGACAGGGGGCTCTCACCCCTCCACTTT	CASSHRDRGLSPLHF
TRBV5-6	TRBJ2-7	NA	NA	TGTGCCAGCAGCTTCGGAGACAGGTTCCACGAGCAGTACTTC	CASSFGDRFHEQYF
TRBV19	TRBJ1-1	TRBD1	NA	TGTGCCAGTAGTATCGGGACAGATAACACTGAAGCTTTCTTT	CASSIGTDNTEAFF
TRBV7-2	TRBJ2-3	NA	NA	TGTGCCAGCAGCGGCGGGCTAGATACGCAGTATTTT	CASSGGLDTQYF
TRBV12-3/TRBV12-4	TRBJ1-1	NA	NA	TGTGCCAGCAGTTTAGGATTGGGGTTCACTGAAGCTTTCTTT	CASSLGLGFTEAFF
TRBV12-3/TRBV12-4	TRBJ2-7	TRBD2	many	TGTGCCAGCAGTTTTTCCCTAGCGGGACCCTACGAGCAGTACTTC	CASSFSLAGPYEQYF
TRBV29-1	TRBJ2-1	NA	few	TGCAGCGTTGAACACCTTGTAGACAATGAGCAGTTCTTC	CSVEHLVDNEQFF
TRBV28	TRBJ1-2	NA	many	TGTGCCAGCAGTTTAATCAGGAGCCCTAACTATGGCTACACCTTC	CASSLIRSPNYGYTF
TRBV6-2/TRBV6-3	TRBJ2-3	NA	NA	TGTGCCAGCAGGAGGTTGTCACCAGATACGCAGTATTTT	CASRRLSPDTQYF
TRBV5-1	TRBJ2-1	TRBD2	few	TGCGCCAGCAGCTTGATCGCGGGAGGGTCCGGCAATGAGCAGTTCTTC	CASSLIAGGSGNEQFF
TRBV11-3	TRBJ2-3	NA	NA	TGTGCCAGCAGCTTGTTTCGGGAAGATACGCAGTATTTT	CASSLFREDTQYF
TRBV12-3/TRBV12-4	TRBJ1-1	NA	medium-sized	TGTGCCAGCAGGCTATTAAACACTGAAGCTTTCTTT	CASRLLNTEAFF
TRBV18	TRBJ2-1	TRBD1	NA	TGTGCCAGCTCAGACAGGGGGCGGGGGAGTCCTGAGCAGTTCTTC	CASSDRGRGSPEQFF
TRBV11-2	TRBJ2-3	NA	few	TGTGCCAGCAGCTTTCCCGCGAGCCCTAGCACAGATACGCAGTATTTT	CASSFPASPSTDTQYF
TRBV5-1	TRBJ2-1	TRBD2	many	TGCGCCAGCAGCTTGGGGACCGCGGGAGTCCACAATGAGCAGTTCTTC	CASSLGTAGVHNEQFF
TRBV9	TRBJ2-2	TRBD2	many	TGTGCCAGCAGCGTAAGGACTAGCGCCGGGGAGCTGTTTTTT	CASSVRTSAGELFF
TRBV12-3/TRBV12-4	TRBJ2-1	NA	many	TGTGCCAGCAGTTTATTAGCGGCACTTAATGAGCAGTTCTTC	CASSLLAALNEQFF